These T cell receptor beta chains were read from a single sample in a study of OX40 agonist ivuxolimab in advanced cancers. Method: immunoSEQ multiplex PCR; TCRdb's copy keeps in-frame clones and lacks some. The table shows 57,000 or so clones, with 84% occurring only once. The sample in question was CD4+ or CD8+ T cells sorted from blood, obtained in a trial of the OX40 agonist ivuxolimab. All receptors derive from an adult with an advanced solid tumor such as melanoma, head and neck, liver or kidney cancer. Each CDR3 is given with its conserved first and last residue. A D gene is named only where the DNA matches it firmly. A row's size may be missing; if present it is once, few, many or a size class.

v_call: TRBV7-9; j_call: TRBJ2-1; clone_size: .; cdr3_length: 15; d_call: .; cdr3_aa: CASSRDFSSYNEQFF; cdr3_nt: TGTGCCAGCAGCCGGGACTTTAGCTCCTACAATGAGCAGTTCTTC
v_call: TRBV27; j_call: TRBJ1-2; clone_size: medium-sized; cdr3_length: 13; d_call: .; cdr3_aa: CASSRHSNYGYTF; cdr3_nt: TGTGCCAGCAGTCGACACTCTAACTATGGCTACACCTTC
v_call: TRBV5-1; j_call: TRBJ2-1; clone_size: .; cdr3_length: 15; d_call: .; cdr3_aa: CASSTGAGTGNEQFF; cdr3_nt: TGCGCCAGCAGCACAGGTGCCGGAACGGGCAATGAGCAGTTCTTC
v_call: TRBV28; j_call: TRBJ1-5; clone_size: .; cdr3_length: 14; d_call: .; cdr3_aa: CASSFLLGNQPQHF; cdr3_nt: TGTGCCAGCAGTTTTTTGTTGGGAAATCAGCCCCAGCATTTT
v_call: TRBV11-2; j_call: TRBJ1-3; clone_size: once; cdr3_length: 15; d_call: TRBD1; cdr3_aa: CASSRRTGSGNTIYF; cdr3_nt: TGTGCCAGCAGCCGACGGACAGGGTCTGGAAACACCATATATTTT
v_call: TRBV5-1; j_call: TRBJ2-3; clone_size: .; cdr3_length: 14; d_call: TRBD1; cdr3_aa: CASSLGQGADTQYF; cdr3_nt: TGCGCCAGCAGCTTGGGACAGGGGGCAGATACGCAGTATTTT
v_call: TRBV30; j_call: TRBJ2-7; clone_size: .; cdr3_length: 13; d_call: .; cdr3_aa: CAWTPGRSYEQYF; cdr3_nt: TGTGCCTGGACCCCGGGACGGTCCTACGAGCAGTACTTC
v_call: TRBV28; j_call: TRBJ1-5; clone_size: few; cdr3_length: 14; d_call: TRBD1; cdr3_aa: CASSSTGERQPQHF; cdr3_nt: TGTGCCAGCAGTTCGACAGGGGAGCGTCAGCCCCAGCATTTT
v_call: TRBV11-2; j_call: TRBJ1-5; clone_size: .; cdr3_length: 17; d_call: .; cdr3_aa: CASSLDSRGLGNQPQHF; cdr3_nt: TGTGCCAGCAGCTTAGACTCGAGGGGGTTAGGCAATCAGCCCCAGCATTTT
v_call: TRBV30; j_call: TRBJ1-4; clone_size: .; cdr3_length: 15; d_call: TRBD1; cdr3_aa: CAWSDDRASGEKLFF; cdr3_nt: TGTGCCTGGAGTGACGACAGGGCTTCCGGTGAAAAACTGTTTTTT
v_call: TRBV6-1; j_call: TRBJ1-5; clone_size: few; cdr3_length: 16; d_call: .; cdr3_aa: CASSEGAGGVNQPQHF; cdr3_nt: TGTGCCAGCAGTGAAGGGGCGGGGGGCGTGAATCAGCCCCAGCATTTT
v_call: TRBV2; j_call: TRBJ1-4; clone_size: .; cdr3_length: 15; d_call: TRBD1; cdr3_aa: CASRKETGVDEKLFF; cdr3_nt: TGTGCCAGCAGAAAAGAGACAGGGGTGGATGAAAAACTGTTTTTT
v_call: TRBV6-1; j_call: TRBJ1-5; clone_size: once; cdr3_length: 14; d_call: .; cdr3_aa: CASSVHGDNQPQHF; cdr3_nt: TGTGCCAGCAGTGTTCACGGAGACAATCAGCCCCAGCATTTT
v_call: TRBV28; j_call: TRBJ1-1; clone_size: .; cdr3_length: 14; d_call: TRBD1; cdr3_aa: CASSSGQGHTEAFF; cdr3_nt: TGTGCCAGCAGTTCAGGACAGGGTCACACTGAAGCTTTCTTT
v_call: TRBV7-9; j_call: TRBJ2-2; clone_size: .; cdr3_length: 15; d_call: TRBD2; cdr3_aa: CASSLSGSRTGELFF; cdr3_nt: TGTGCCAGCAGCCTTAGCGGGAGTCGGACCGGGGAGCTGTTTTTT
v_call: TRBV28; j_call: TRBJ2-7; clone_size: .; cdr3_length: 13; d_call: TRBD1; cdr3_aa: CASRRTGSYEQYF; cdr3_nt: TGTGCCAGCAGACGGACAGGGTCCTACGAGCAGTACTTC
v_call: TRBV7-9; j_call: TRBJ2-3; clone_size: .; cdr3_length: 14; d_call: .; cdr3_aa: CASSPTREGDTQYF; cdr3_nt: TGTGCCAGCAGCCCTACCCGCGAGGGAGATACGCAGTATTTT
v_call: TRBV12-5; j_call: TRBJ2-7; clone_size: .; cdr3_length: 15; d_call: TRBD2; cdr3_aa: CANEGREASRDEQYF; cdr3_nt: TGTGCTAACGAGGGGCGGGAGGCCTCTCGGGACGAGCAGTACTTC
v_call: TRBV14; j_call: TRBJ2-1; clone_size: .; cdr3_length: 13; d_call: TRBD1; cdr3_aa: CASSHRQGYEQFF; cdr3_nt: TGTGCCAGCAGCCATAGACAGGGTTATGAGCAGTTCTTC
v_call: TRBV10-3; j_call: TRBJ1-1; clone_size: .; cdr3_length: 11; d_call: .; cdr3_aa: CAISEFTEAFF; cdr3_nt: TGTGCCATCAGTGAGTTTACTGAAGCTTTCTTT
v_call: TRBV5-4; j_call: TRBJ1-2; clone_size: .; cdr3_length: 18; d_call: TRBD1; cdr3_aa: CASSSPGTGKTFNYGYTF; cdr3_nt: TGTGCCAGCAGCTCGCCCGGGACAGGGAAGACTTTTAACTATGGCTACACCTTC
v_call: TRBV27; j_call: TRBJ1-6; clone_size: .; cdr3_length: 15; d_call: TRBD1; cdr3_aa: CASRKQGANNSPLHF; cdr3_nt: TGTGCCAGCAGAAAACAGGGGGCGAATAATTCACCCCTCCACTTT
v_call: TRBV5-5; j_call: TRBJ2-1; clone_size: .; cdr3_length: 15; d_call: .; cdr3_aa: CASRQPGETHNEQFF; cdr3_nt: TGTGCCAGCAGGCAGCCGGGGGAGACCCACAATGAGCAGTTCTTC
v_call: TRBV7-2; j_call: TRBJ2-5; clone_size: .; cdr3_length: 14; d_call: .; cdr3_aa: CASSVGPPQETQYF; cdr3_nt: TGTGCCAGCAGCGTGGGACCTCCCCAAGAGACCCAGTACTTC
v_call: TRBV11-2; j_call: TRBJ1-2; clone_size: .; cdr3_length: 15; d_call: TRBD1; cdr3_aa: CASSPSKGQMRGYTF; cdr3_nt: TGTGCCAGCAGCCCCTCCAAGGGACAGATGCGTGGCTACACCTTC
v_call: TRBV28; j_call: TRBJ1-1; clone_size: .; cdr3_length: 15; d_call: .; cdr3_aa: CASRQGGSGNTEAFF; cdr3_nt: TGTGCCAGCAGGCAAGGGGGGAGCGGGAACACTGAAGCTTTCTTT
v_call: TRBV7-9; j_call: TRBJ2-3; clone_size: once; cdr3_length: 15; d_call: TRBD2; cdr3_aa: CASSLRSGGTDTQYF; cdr3_nt: TGTGCCAGCAGCTTACGAAGCGGGGGAACAGATACGCAGTATTTT